Here is one TCR beta chain with its context. Its antigen target is currently unknown. Base qualities are not recorded, but no much larger clone differs from it by a single base. This entry is derived from a study of OX40 agonist ivuxolimab in advanced cancers. As for the study more broadly: The costimulatory receptor OX40 (CD134) was targeted by ivuxolimab, a fully human IgG2 agonistic monoclonal antibody. Intravenous ivuxolimab was administered to patients every 2 weeks at six dose levels: 0.01, 0.1, 0.3, 1.5, 3 and 10 mg/kg. Of the approximately 54 dose-escalation patients, hepatocellular carcinoma was present in about 19, melanoma in roughly 15, renal cell carcinoma in 9 and head and neck cancer in 9. A male proportion of around 83% and a mean age of around 60 years, ranging from 23 to 79, were recorded for the dose-escalation cohort. Patients were allowed to have had prior anti-PD-1, anti-PD-L1 or anti-CTLA-4 therapy, and 30% to 50% of the dose-escalation patients had previously received checkpoint inhibitors. Three dose-escalation patients achieved partial responses, one with hepatocellular carcinoma and two with cutaneous melanoma. Peripheral TCRbeta sequencing aimed to test whether ivuxolimab altered TCR sequence diversity and caused clonal T-cell expansion. The monotherapy dose-escalation portion (N ≈ 50 patients) of the phase I ivuxolimab trial is reported in the paper. Here is what the overall study found, with its caveats: At doses of 0.1 to 3.0 mg/kg, clonal expansion of both CD4+ and CD8+ T cells in blood was seen between baseline and week 6. Which antigens the clonally expanded peripheral T cells were specific for was not determined. Low levels of normalized T-cell clonal expansion were also seen in some patients who did not respond. In the 0.1-3.0 mg/kg groups, partial responders were among the patients with the lowest normalized peripheral clonal expansion, particularly in CD8+ T cells. After ivuxolimab, expanded clones were on average more numerous among CD8+ T cells than among CD4+ T cells.

Genomic DNA was extracted from sorted cells for sequencing of the TCRbeta CDR3 region. The immunoSEQ Assay was used for sequencing of TCRbeta CDR3 regions. Here the immuneACCESS table is served through TCRdb, limited to in-frame sequences with V and J called. Missing clones are a known gap in these copies; in checked studies unresolved V genes cover under half, and the rest lacks a known reason. This sample lists about 31,000 clones; 86% were detected once. 31% of the sample is held by the ten biggest clonotypes. Patients with autoimmune disease history or receiving systemic immunosuppression were excluded from the trial. In every dose cohort, peripheral blood was drawn for TCR sequencing at baseline, cycle 4 day 1, and cycle 7 day 1. Samples were obtained from an open-label, multicenter, first-in-human phase I dose-escalation trial of ivuxolimab. Adults with locally advanced or metastatic head and neck squamous cell, hepatocellular, melanoma or renal cell carcinoma were enrolled in the trial. CD4+ and CD8+ T cells were sorted separately from peripheral blood before TCR sequencing.

Deletion took 0 bases off V and 0 bases off J, with a span of 11 bases between the germline ends. CDR1 and CDR2, per the germline V gene (reference sequence), are MNHNY and SVGAGI. From the cysteine through the phenylalanine, the CDR3 covers 16 amino acids. Only CDR3 DNA is held: 48 bases, read in frame from base 1. The input for sequencing was CD4+ or CD8+ T cells sorted from blood, taken in a trial of the OX40 agonist ivuxolimab. This receptor was identified in an adult with an advanced solid tumor such as melanoma, head and neck, liver or kidney cancer. Rearrangement joined TRBV6-6 to TRBJ1-1, with no reliable assignment of the D segment. The CDR3 protein is CASSYSPTYMNTEAFF. The DNA sequence is TGTGCCAGCAGTTACTCCCCGACGTACATGAACACTGAAGCTTTCTTT.